This record concerns one T cell receptor (beta chain) sequence. Antigen unknown. TCRdb's table, derived via immunoSEQ multiplex PCR, lists solely in-frame clones and lacks some. This table holds under 75,000 clones, around two thirds found once. This record comes from a study of T cells in tumors after PD-1 blockade. Study as a whole: Prior checkpoint blockade, systemic immunosuppressant use, or anti-cancer therapy within 4 weeks excluded patients. Daily vismodegib 150 mg continued in a subset of anti-PD-1-treated patients. Patients received pembrolizumab 200 mg every 3 weeks or cemiplimab 350 mg every 2 weeks.

Broader study findings: Peripheral recruitment is suggested, as some novel exhausted tumor clones were in pre-treatment blood.

The receptor was isolated from a human donor with basal cell carcinoma. The specimen comprised PBMCs, sampled after anti-PD-1 treatment.

CDR3 loop: CSVARDRYNEQFF. For the CDR3, the DNA is TGCAGCGTTGCAAGGGACAGGTACAATGAGCAGTTCTTC. The genes are TRBV29-1 and TRBJ2-1; 8 nucleotides line up with TRBD1. V lost 4 bases, J lost 4 bases, and 3 bases stayed unmatched. The germline V gene encodes CDR1 SQVTM and CDR2 ANQGSEA. The CDR3 is made up of 13 amino acids.